These 27 T cell receptor beta chains share one sample of origin, sequenced in a study of graft-versus-host responses after intestinal transplantation. Their antigen targets remain unknown. The table came from immunoSEQ multiplex PCR; TCRdb's copy has only in-frame clones and leaves some out. The table has more than 95,000 clones, roughly 93% seen once; the top ten hold 1% to 1.5%. The sequencing used unstimulated CD8+ T cells sorted from spleen or lymph node cells, collected before intestinal transplant. The receptors were gathered from a human donor who received an intestinal transplant.

The chain uses TRBV4-1 and TRBJ1-2, with D possibly TRBD1 on 6 matching bases. The V end lost 0 bases, the J end lost 3 bases, and 14 bases lay between the germline ends. The CDR3 loop spans 16 amino acids. CDR1 and CDR2 from the germline V gene are MGHRA and YSYEKL. The DNA of the CDR3 is TGCGCCAGCAGCCAAGATCCGGGGCAGGGGTACTATGGCTACACCTTC. This gives the protein CASSQDPGQGYYGYTF.

The V call is TRBV15, the J call TRBJ1-2; no clear D. Trimming removed 5 bases at V and 5 bases at J, with 12 bases between. CDR1 is LNHNV and CDR2 is YYDKDF in the germline V gene (reference sequence). The CDR3 length is 13 residues. The CDR3 region has the DNA TGTGCCACCAGCTCCTCCCGGGCTTATGGCTACACCTTC. Translating it yields CATSSSRAYGYTF.

The V and J genes are TRBV2 and TRBJ2-1; a weak D match, TRBD1 (6 bases). V lost 11 bases and J lost 2, with 16 bases in between. This CDR3 is built from 14 residues. Per the germline V gene, CDR1 is SNHLY and CDR2 is FYNNEI. The CDR3 sequence is CAGQNGQTYNEQFF. CDR3 coding DNA: TGTGCCGGCCAAAACGGACAGACCTACAATGAGCAGTTCTTC.

The V gene is TRBV5-6, the J gene TRBJ2-2; maybe TRBD1 (5 bases). CDR1 is SGHDT, CDR2 YYEEEE, per germline. V shed 3 bases and J shed 1 base, with 13 bases lying between them. The CDR3 totals 16 residues. In nucleotides, the CDR3 is TGTGCCAGCAGCTCGGTGGACATCCAGAACACCGGGGAGCTGTTTTTT. Amino acids: CASSSVDIQNTGELFF. The full variable domain, completed using reference TRBV5-6 and TRBJ2-2, is DAGVTQSPTHLIKTRGQQVTLRCSPKSGHDTVSWYQQALGQGPQFIFQYYEEEERQRGNFPDRFSGHQFPNYSSELNVNALLLGDSALYLCASSSVDIQNTGELFFGEGSRLTVL.

This chain joins TRBV11-2 and TRBJ2-2, with no clear D. The V and J ends lost 7 bases and 3 bases respectively, with 15 bases between them. The CDR3 has 15 amino acids. Per the germline V gene, CDR1 is SGHAT and CDR2 is FQNNGV. CDR3 protein: CASTSNLFDTGELFF. The CDR3 DNA reads TGTGCCAGCACCTCTAATTTGTTCGACACCGGGGAGCTGTTTTTT.

This chain uses TRBV4-1 with TRBJ1-2, with 8 bases lining up with TRBD1. The CDR3 is 15 residues long. The germline gives CDR1 MGHRA, CDR2 YSYEKL. V was pared by 3 bases and J by 3 bases, with 6 bases of the junction left unmatched. The DNA for the CDR3 is TGCGCCAGCAGCCAGCGGACAGGGAGGGACTATGGCTACACCTTC. Translating it yields CASSQRTGRDYGYTF.

The chain has TRBV4-1 and TRBJ2-5; TRBD1 matches 9 bases. Germline CDR1 and CDR2: MGHRA and YSYEKL. With 0 bases clipped from V and 4 bases from J, the junction kept 3 bases outside the gene matches. The CDR3 length is 15 residues. For the CDR3, the DNA is TGCGCCAGCAGCCAAGAGGGACAGGGTCTAGAGACCCAGTACTTC. It specifies CASSQEGQGLETQYF.

The chain links TRBV5-3 to TRBJ2-7, with D unclear. TRBV5-3 is placed among ORFs of uncertain function. The CDR3 is made up of 16 amino acids. The V gene lost 0 bases and the J gene lost 1 base, with 14 bases spanning the gap. CDR3 DNA: TGTGCCAGAAGCTTGGCCTCAAGACGTGAGTCCTACGAGCAGTACTTC. Translation: CARSLASRRESYEQYF.

V usage is TRBV7-9 and J usage is TRBJ2-1, with 7 bases matching TRBD1. Germline V lookup: CDR1 SEHNR, CDR2 FQNEAQ (reference sequence). The CDR3 length is 13 residues. The ends lost 8 bases at V and 7 bases at J; junction bases unmatched: 8. DNA of the CDR3: TGTGCCAGCGAAGGGGGCGTGATAAATGAGCAGTTCTTC. The encoded protein is CASEGGVINEQFF.

The chain joins TRBV5-5 to TRBJ2-5; D is tentatively TRBD1 or TRBD2 (6 bases each). The length of the CDR3 is 14 residues. Trimming cost V 3 bases and J 1 base, with 10 bases left between them. From germline, CDR1 is SGHKS and CDR2 YYEKEE (reference sequence). In DNA form, the CDR3 reads TGTGCCAGCAGCTGGGGGGACACCCAAGAGACCCAGTACTTC. Translating it yields CASSWGDTQETQYF. Together with reference TRBV5-5 and TRBJ2-5, the CDR3 gives the full variable domain: DAGVTQSPTHLIKTRGQQVTLRCSPISGHKSVSWYQQVLGQGPQFIFQYYEKEERGRGNFPDRFSARQFPNYSSELNVNALLLGDSALYLCASSWGDTQETQYFGPGTRLLVL.

The rearrangement uses TRBV4-1 and TRBJ1-2, with D unresolved. CDR1 MGHRA and CDR2 YSYEKL come from the germline V gene. CDR3 length: 16 residues. Trimming removed 1 base at V and 0 bases at J, with 12 bases between. CDR3 nucleotides: TGCGCCAGCAGCCAAGGCGCCAGCGACACTAACTATGGCTACACCTTC. Its protein product is CASSQGASDTNYGYTF.

The table lists this clone with a count of one. V gene TRBV7-3 combines with J gene TRBJ2-7; D is perhaps TRBD1 or TRBD2 (6 bases each). V lost 5 bases to trimming and J lost 0 bases, with 26 bases between them. The CDR3 has 19 amino acids. Germline values: CDR1 SGHTA, CDR2 FQGTGA. The CDR3 DNA reads as TGTGCCAGCAGCCCTAATACCCTCTTCCCGGCGGGACACTCCTACGAGCAGTACTTC. Translated, it gives CASSPNTLFPAGHSYEQYF.

The genes are TRBV14 and TRBJ1-2; no reliable D call. V was clipped by 1 base and J by 4 bases, with 13 bases between them. The length of the CDR3 is 15 residues. The germline V gene encodes CDR1 SGHDN and CDR2 FVKESK. The CDR3 DNA reads as TGTGCCAGCAGCCAAGGGACGGCCTTGGGCTATGGCTACACCTTC. This gives the protein CASSQGTALGYGYTF.

The chain recombines TRBV30 with TRBJ2-7; D perhaps matches TRBD1 (6 bases). Germline assignment: CDR1 GTSNPN and CDR2 SVGIG (reference sequence). The CDR3 runs 14 residues. The V and J ends lost 4 bases and 3 bases respectively, with 16 bases between them. This CDR3 reads CAWNLPGQLYEQYF. CDR3 coding DNA: TGTGCCTGGAACCTACCGGGACAACTCTACGAGCAGTACTTC.

The rearrangement joins TRBV27 to TRBJ2-1; D is possibly TRBD1 or TRBD2 (5 bases each). Germline loops: CDR1 MNHEY, CDR2 SMNVEV (reference sequence). This CDR3 is built from 13 residues. V lost 2 bases, J lost 6 bases, and 8 bases lay in between. CDR3 protein: CASSLGGGNEQFF. The CDR3 bases are TGTGCCAGCAGTTTAGGTGGGGGCAATGAGCAGTTCTTC.

This clone was seen a handful of times. The rearrangement uses TRBV12-2 and TRBJ1-3. TRBV12-2 is termed a pseudogene. This CDR3 has 14 residues. The CDR3 is CASRLGVPGNTIYF. In DNA form, the CDR3 reads TGTGCAAGTCGCTTAGGTGTCCCTGGAAACACCATATATTTT.

In its sample, this clone was seen a few times. The chain uses TRBV19 and TRBJ1-1, with TRBD1 matching 8 bases. The CDR3 spans 15 residues. CDR1 LNHDA and CDR2 SQIVND come from the germline V gene (reference sequence). With 5 bases clipped from V and 2 bases from J, the junction kept 7 bases outside the gene matches. The CDR3 sequence is CASSSDRESNTEAFF. CDR3 bases: TGTGCCAGTAGTTCGGACAGGGAGTCTAACACTGAAGCTTTCTTT.

The CDR3 sequence is CASSPLDRHNEQFF. CDR3 sequence (DNA): TGCGCCAGCAGCCCGTTGGACAGACACAATGAGCAGTTCTTC. V gene TRBV5-1 combines with J gene TRBJ2-1; tentatively, D is TRBD1 (6 bases). The CDR3 is 14 residues long. V shed 4 bases and J shed 5 bases, with 13 bases lying between them. Germline V gene lookup returns CDR1 SGHRS and CDR2 YFSETQ.

This clone was seen just once. The chain carries TRBV5-1 and TRBJ2-5; 14 bases map to TRBD2. Per the germline V gene, CDR1 is SGHRS and CDR2 is YFSETQ. V dropped 5 bases and J dropped 3; count of bases not matched to a gene: 9. The CDR3 totals 17 residues. For the CDR3, the DNA is TGCGCCAGCAGTATGGGACTAGCGGGGGTCACCGAAGAGACCCAGTACTTC. Its protein is CASSMGLAGVTEETQYF.

The chain links TRBV27 to TRBJ2-7; D may correspond to TRBD1 or TRBD2 (5 bases each). CDR1 MNHEY and CDR2 SMNVEV come from the germline V gene (reference sequence). This CDR3 has 13 amino acids. Trimming stripped 6 bases from V and 3 bases from J, with 12 bases between. CDR3 DNA: TGTGCCAGCAGCAGAGGGGCATACTACGAGCAGTACTTC. This codes for CASSRGAYYEQYF.

Worth noting for this clone: One junction end disagrees with the germline gene, perhaps due to a read error. This rearrangement joins TRBV13 to TRBJ1-1; possible D gene TRBD1, 5 bases. The germline V gene has CDR1 PRHDT and CDR2 FYEKMQ (reference sequence). This CDR3 comprises 11 residues. CDR3 residues: CASSLGPDAFF. As DNA, the CDR3 is TGTGCCAGCAGCTTGGGGCCTGATGCTTTCTTT.

This rearrangement joins TRBV11-2 to TRBJ1-1, with D perhaps TRBD1 (5 bases). The V gene's germline CDR1 is SGHAT and CDR2 FQNNGV. The V end was cut by 6 bases, the J end by 6 bases, with 11 bases between. This CDR3 is built from 12 residues. The CDR3 DNA reads as TGTGCCAGCAGACCGCAGGGTTCTGAAGCTTTCTTT. Its protein is CASRPQGSEAFF.

The chain is built from TRBV19 and TRBJ1-6, with 7 bases fitting TRBD1. Germline CDR1 and CDR2: LNHDA and SQIVND (reference sequence). Trimming cost V 5 bases and J 0 bases; bases outside gene matches: 13. The CDR3 length is 19 residues. Written as DNA, the CDR3 is TGTGCCAGTAGTCCGGGTAACCAGGGGGGGAACTCCTATAATTCACCCCTCCACTTT. Translating it yields CASSPGNQGGNSYNSPLHF.

The chain joins TRBV4-2 to TRBJ1-6; D is unclear. Deletions cut 0 bases from V and 7 bases from J, with 7 bases between. CDR1 is LGHNA and CDR2 is YNFKEQ in the germline V gene. The CDR3 runs to 14 residues. CDR3 amino acids: CASSQDNGNSPLHF. The CDR3 coding sequence is TGTGCCAGCAGCCAAGACAACGGAAATTCACCCCTCCACTTT.

The chain couples TRBV6-4 to TRBJ1-2; D gene unclear. Trimming left V 6 bases short and J 0 bases short, with 8 bases between. Germline V gene sequence: CDR1 MRHNA, CDR2 SNTAGT. The CDR3 extends over 13 amino acids. DNA of the CDR3: TGTGCCAGCAGCCTACCAGCTAACTATGGCTACACCTTC. Residues: CASSLPANYGYTF.

This clone came up once. The CDR3 DNA follows: TGTGCCAGCAGCTTGGTGGTATCGGGACAGCAGTTCTTC. Its protein product is CASSLVVSGQQFF. The chain uses TRBV5-4 and TRBJ2-1; D could derive from TRBD1 or TRBD2 (5 bases each). The V gene lost 0 bases and the J gene lost 11 bases, with 12 bases spanning the gap. Looked up from germline, CDR1 is SGHNT and CDR2 is YYREEE (reference sequence). The CDR3 is 13 residues long.

The rearrangement uses TRBV27 and TRBJ2-1, with TRBD1 as a possible D gene (6 bases). This CDR3 spans 15 amino acids. Trimming pared 6 bases from V and 5 bases from J, leaving 17 bases between. The germline V gene has CDR1 MNHEY and CDR2 SMNVEV (reference sequence). CDR3 loop: CASREPQGRNNEQFF. As DNA, the CDR3 is TGTGCCAGCAGAGAACCACAGGGAAGAAACAATGAGCAGTTCTTC.